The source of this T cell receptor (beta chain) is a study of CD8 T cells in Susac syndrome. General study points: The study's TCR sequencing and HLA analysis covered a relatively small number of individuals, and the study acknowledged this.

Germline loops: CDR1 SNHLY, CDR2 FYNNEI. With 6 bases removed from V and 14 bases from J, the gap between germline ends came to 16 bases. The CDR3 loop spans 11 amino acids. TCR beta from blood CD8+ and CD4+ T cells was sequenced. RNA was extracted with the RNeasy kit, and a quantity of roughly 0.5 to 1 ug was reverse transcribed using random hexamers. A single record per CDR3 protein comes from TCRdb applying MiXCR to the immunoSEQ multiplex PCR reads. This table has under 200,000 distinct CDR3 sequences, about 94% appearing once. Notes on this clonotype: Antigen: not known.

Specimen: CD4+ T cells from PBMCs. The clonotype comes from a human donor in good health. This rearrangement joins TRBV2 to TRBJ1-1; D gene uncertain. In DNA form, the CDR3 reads TGTGCCAGCAGCGTAGGGATAGTAGCCTTCTTT. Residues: CASSVGIVAFF.